One sample yielded the 20 T cell receptor beta chains listed below, sequenced in a study of cytomegalovirus exposure and HLA in healthy donors. The PCR ran on 60 Vbeta and 13 Jbeta primers. Here immunoSEQ multiplex PCR was the method, and the copy in TCRdb shows in-frame clones only, minus some. The sample lists approximately 130,000 clones; 60% to 85% were seen once. The sequenced sample was PBMCs. Receptor source: a man aged 30 to 39 in good health and CMV-seronegative.

V is TRBV5-6 and J is TRBJ2-7; D call uncertain. CDR3 length equals 12 residues. Germline V lookup: CDR1 SGHDT, CDR2 YYEEEE. The V end lost 2 bases, the J end lost 7 bases, and 10 bases lay between the germline ends. CDR3 region: CASSLVRGEQYF. CDR3 DNA sequence: TGTGCCAGCAGCTTAGTCAGAGGAGAGCAGTACTTC.

The chain joins TRBV7-9 to TRBJ2-2; D is uncertain. Germline V lookup: CDR1 SEHNR, CDR2 FQNEAQ (reference sequence). V gave up 5 bases and J gave up 0 bases, with 10 bases separating them. This CDR3 comprises 15 residues. CDR3 nucleotides: TGTGCCAGCAGCCCACGGGTGGCGAACACCGGGGAGCTGTTTTTT. Amino acid sequence: CASSPRVANTGELFF.

V is TRBV5-1 and J is TRBJ2-1, with D tentatively TRBD2 (5 bases). This CDR3 spans 15 amino acids. Trimming stripped 4 bases from V and 0 bases from J, with 11 bases between. The germline CDR1 and CDR2 sequences are SGHRS and YFSETQ. CDR3 in amino acids: CASSLQRFSYNEQFF. The CDR3 nucleotides read TGCGCCAGCAGCCTCCAGCGGTTCTCCTACAATGAGCAGTTCTTC.

This CDR3 is CASSQHLGISGNTIYF. The CDR3 coding sequence is TGTGCCAGCAGCCAACATCTCGGGATCTCTGGAAACACCATATATTTT. J is TRBJ1-3 and V is TRBV11-2, with D hard to call. V was shortened by 5 bases and J by 0 bases, with 14 bases between the two germline ends. Germline loops: CDR1 SGHAT, CDR2 FQNNGV. This CDR3 spans 16 amino acids.

The chain couples TRBV27 to TRBJ2-2; 9 bases fit TRBD1. Germline V lookup: CDR1 MNHEY, CDR2 SMNVEV (reference sequence). The CDR3 extends over 17 amino acids. Trimming took 2 bases from V and 4 from J; bases not matched to a gene: 8. CDR3 in DNA: TGTGCCAGCAGTTTACTGGGACAGGGTATAAGCACCGGGGAGCTGTTTTTT. It is translated as CASSLLGQGISTGELFF.

This chain joins TRBV11-3 and TRBJ2-2; no definite D call. With 5 bases removed from V and 2 bases from J, the gap between germline ends came to 9 bases. The CDR3 covers 14 residues. Looked up from germline, CDR1 is SGHNT and CDR2 is YENEEA. CDR3 in amino acids: CASSLGSNTGELFF. For the CDR3, the DNA is TGTGCCAGCAGCCTGGGCTCCAACACCGGGGAGCTGTTTTTT.

As for this clone: The same CDR3 can be traced to other DNA sequences in this sample. This sequence joins TRBV7-9 and TRBJ2-7, with TRBD1 identical over 11 bases. Trimming removed 1 base from V and 2 bases from J; junction bases left unmatched: 4. Germline assignment: CDR1 SEHNR and CDR2 FQNEAQ (reference sequence). The CDR3 consists of 16 residues. In DNA, the CDR3 is TGTGCCAGCAGCTTAGGGACAGGGGGCCAGACCTACGAGCAGTACTTC. Translating gives CASSLGTGGQTYEQYF.

J is TRBJ2-5 and V is TRBV5-1; 8 nucleotides match TRBD1. Germline lookup yields CDR1 SGHRS and CDR2 YFSETQ. V dropped 4 bases and J dropped 5; count of bases not matched to a gene: 10. The CDR3 consists of 15 residues. The CDR3 protein is CASSRDRGFGETQYF. The DNA of the CDR3 is TGCGCCAGCAGCCGCGACAGGGGATTCGGGGAGACCCAGTACTTC. Based on the CDR3 plus reference TRBV5-1 and TRBJ2-5, the full variable domain is KAGVTQTPRYLIKTRGQQVTLSCSPISGHRSVSWYQQTPGQGLQFLFEYFSETQRNKGNFPGRFSGRQFSNSRSEMNVSTLELGDSALYLCASSRDRGFGETQYFGPGTRLLVL.

The chain combines TRBV6-6 with TRBJ2-7, with TRBD1 identical over 9 bases. Germline CDR1 MNHNY, CDR2 SVGAGI (reference sequence). The CDR3 totals 14 residues. The V gene end was trimmed by 6 bases and the J gene end by 3 bases; junction bases not matched to a gene: 6. The DNA of the CDR3 is TGTGCCAGCAGCCCCGGGACAGGGCGCTACGAGCAGTACTTC. Translation: CASSPGTGRYEQYF.

The chain links TRBV11-2 to TRBJ2-3; 10 bases line up with TRBD1. This CDR3 has 15 amino acids. Germline-derived CDR1 and CDR2 are SGHAT and FQNNGV. Trimming removed 3 bases from V and 6 bases from J; junction bases left unmatched: 6. CDR3 region: CASSFRGQGEDTQYF. In DNA, the CDR3 is TGTGCCAGCAGCTTTCGCGGACAGGGGGAGGATACGCAGTATTTT. The entire variable domain, with the rest obtained from reference TRBV11-2 and TRBJ2-3, is as follows: EAGVAQSPRYKIIEKRQSVAFWCNPISGHATLYWYQQILGQGPKLLIQFQNNGVVDDSQLPKDRFSAERLKGVDSTLKIQPAKLEDSAVYLCASSFRGQGEDTQYFGPGTRLTVL.

The V call is TRBV5-1, the J call TRBJ1-4, with 11 bases aligning to TRBD1. Germline loops: CDR1 SGHRS, CDR2 YFSETQ. The trim removed 4 bases at V and 5 bases at J, leaving 10 bases unmatched. The CDR3 consists of 17 residues. In DNA form, the CDR3 reads TGCGCCAGCAGCGTAGCCGGACAGGGGGCGGGGAATGAAAAACTGTTTTTT. Amino acids: CASSVAGQGAGNEKLFF.

In its sample, this clone was seen once. The CDR3 region has the DNA TGTGCCAGCAGCTCACAGGGTGATGAGCAGTTCTTC. Its translation: CASSSQGDEQFF. This chain uses TRBV13 with TRBJ2-1, with TRBD1 as a possible D gene (6 bases). There are 12 residues in the CDR3. V dropped 4 bases and J dropped 8 bases, with 9 bases sitting between them. Germline-derived CDR1 and CDR2 are PRHDT and FYEKMQ (reference sequence).

J is TRBJ1-5 and V is TRBV27, with 10 positions matching TRBD1. CDR3 length: 15 amino acids. V trimming: 6 bases; J trimming: 3 bases; junction bases outside the gene matches: 5. Per the germline V gene, CDR1 is MNHEY and CDR2 is SMNVEV (reference sequence). CDR3 sequence (DNA): TGTGCCAGCAGGAGGACAGGGGGAATCAATCAGCCCCAGCATTTT. Its protein is CASRRTGGINQPQHF.

The V call is TRBV9, the J call TRBJ2-1; weak D call: TRBD2 (6 bases). The germline CDR1 and CDR2 sequences are SGDLS and YYNGEE. The V and J ends lost 4 bases and 12 bases respectively, with 23 bases between them. The CDR3 spans 15 residues. The CDR3 DNA is TGTGCCAGCAGCCCGCCGGCCGGGGGAGTGTGGGGGCAGTTCTTC. It specifies CASSPPAGGVWGQFF.

V usage is TRBV5-8 and J usage is TRBJ1-5; D is possibly TRBD1 (5 bases). This CDR3 contains 14 residues. Germline CDR1 is SGHTS and CDR2 is YDEGEE. Trimming took off 5 bases at V and 0 bases at J, with 9 bases between the two ends. In nucleotides, the CDR3 is TGTGCCAGCAGGAGGACATTTAGCAATCAGCCCCAGCATTTT. Protein sequence: CASRRTFSNQPQHF. The full variable domain, with the rest looked up from reference TRBV5-8 and TRBJ1-5, is EAGVTQSPTHLIKTRGQQATLRCSPISGHTSVYWYQQALGLGLQFLLWYDEGEERNRGNFPPRFSGRQFPNYSSELNVNALELEDSALYLCASRRTFSNQPQHFGDGTRLSIL.

The CDR3: CAAGQLNTEAFF. In DNA, the CDR3 is TGTGCCGCGGGACAGTTGAACACTGAAGCTTTCTTT. The gene calls are TRBV10-3 and TRBJ1-1, with 7 bases that match TRBD1. With 11 bases clipped from V and 0 bases from J, the junction kept 3 bases outside the gene matches. CDR1 and CDR2 from the germline V gene are ENHRY and SYGVKD. This CDR3 has 12 amino acids.

This clone was detected a few times. This chain links TRBV5-4 with TRBJ2-2; TRBD1 aligns across 9 bases. Trimming at V came to 3 bases and at J to 5 bases, leaving 5 bases not matched to a gene. CDR1 and CDR2 from the germline V gene are SGHNT and YYREEE (reference sequence). This CDR3 is built from 15 residues. CDR3 DNA: TGTGCCAGCAGCTCCGGACAGGGGAAAACCGGGGAGCTGTTTTTT. Amino acid sequence: CASSSGQGKTGELFF.

V usage is TRBV18 and J usage is TRBJ1-5; the D gene is possibly TRBD1 (6 bases). The CDR3 loop spans 15 amino acids. Per the germline V gene, CDR1 is KGHSH and CDR2 is LQKENI. V was clipped by 1 base and J by 4 bases, with 11 bases between them. This CDR3 is CASSPRPTGNQPQHF. The DNA of the CDR3 is TGTGCCAGCTCACCACGTCCCACAGGGAATCAGCCCCAGCATTTT.

The gene calls are TRBV4-3 and TRBJ1-5; possibly TRBD1 for D (5 bases). The V end lost 0 bases, the J end lost 0 bases, and 9 bases lay between the germline ends. The germline gives CDR1 LGHNA, CDR2 YSLEER. The CDR3 is 16 amino acids. The chain's CDR3 is CASSQDRGYSNQPQHF. CDR3 coding DNA: TGCGCCAGCAGCCAAGATAGGGGTTATAGCAATCAGCCCCAGCATTTT.

The chain employs TRBV18 and TRBJ2-7, with 7 bases identical to TRBD2. Germline trimming cut 2 bases from V and 3 bases from J; bases unmatched to any gene: 13. Per germline, CDR1 KGHSH and CDR2 LQKENI. The CDR3 has 17 amino acids. The CDR3 spells CASSPIGATGGGYEQYF. The CDR3 DNA reads as TGTGCCAGCTCACCAATAGGGGCGACGGGAGGAGGCTACGAGCAGTACTTC.